The TCR beta chain under discussion was sequenced for a study of cytomegalovirus exposure and HLA in healthy donors. Notes on the study in general: Reports indicated that the classifier achieved high specificity and sensitivity in diagnosing cytomegalovirus status. Upon later analysis, HLA-associated TCR beta chains proved more clonally expanded than other, equally common chains. Specificity for CMV antigens was confirmed in vitro for a few of the CMV-associated chains.

This clone was observed a single time. Its specificity is not known. Germline CDR1 reads SGHAT; CDR2 reads FQDESV (reference sequence). Trimming took off 2 bases at V and 2 bases at J, with 9 bases between the two ends. This CDR3 is 14 amino acids long. Primers: 60 Vbeta forward and 13 Jbeta reverse. Libraries were prepared by immunoSEQ multiplex PCR; TCRdb keeps only in-frame clonotypes and omits some of them. The top ten hold about 4.4% of the sample, which has under 200,000 clones, 70% to 80% seen once. The source of this sequence is a middle-aged man in good health and CMV-seronegative. The material sequenced was PBMCs. The chain uses TRBV11-1 and TRBJ2-5; D remains unclear. For the CDR3, the DNA is TGTGCCAGCAGCTTACAGCGCACGCAAGAGACCCAGTACTTC. Protein product: CASSLQRTQETQYF.